This is a list of T cell receptor beta chains from one sample in a study of post-analysis software for immune sequencing data. MiXCR, run by TCRdb on the PCR reads, gives a single entry per CDR3 protein. The repertoire holds about 820,000 distinct CDR3 sequences, with around 53% as singletons. Sequencing was performed on blood. These receptor sequences come from a girl aged 10 to 17 with multiple sclerosis. Both conserved end residues are part of each CDR3. D genes are given only for firm matches. Part of the rows lack a size; the others show once, few, many or a class for expanded clones.

CDR3 protein	CDR3 DNA	clone size	J gene	D gene	V gene
CASSLRRASGGSEQFF	TGTGCCAGCAGCTTACGGCGAGCTAGCGGGGGGTCTGAGCAGTTCTTC	-	TRBJ2-1	TRBD2	TRBV7-3
CASSRGEGDGYTF	TGTGCCAGCAGCCGCGGGGAGGGGGATGGCTACACCTTC	-	TRBJ1-2	-	TRBV7-3
CASSLVSNHEQYF	TGTGCCAGCAGCTTAGTGTCCAACCACGAGCAGTACTTC	-	TRBJ2-7	-	TRBV7-2
CSASPGRQETQYF	TGCAGTGCTAGCCCAGGGAGGCAAGAGACCCAGTACTTC	once	TRBJ2-5	-	TRBV20-1
CASSVAGGSYNEQFF	TGTGCCAGCAGTGTAGCGGGAGGGTCCTACAATGAGCAGTTCTTC	few	TRBJ2-1	TRBD2	TRBV9
CASSPAGTSWGTQYF	TGTGCCAGCAGTCCCGCCGGGACTAGTTGGGGTACGCAGTATTTT	-	TRBJ2-3	TRBD2	TRBV27
CASSLISGGADTQYF	TGTGCCAGCAGCCTGATTAGCGGGGGAGCAGATACGCAGTATTTT	-	TRBJ2-3	TRBD2	TRBV7-9
CASSPRLGQGADYGYTF	TGTGCCAGCAGCCCCCGTCTGGGACAGGGGGCAGACTATGGCTACACCTTC	-	TRBJ1-2	TRBD1	TRBV7-9
CASSLDRTSGRGEQYF	TGCGCCAGCAGCTTGGATCGGACTAGCGGGAGGGGTGAGCAGTACTTC	few	TRBJ2-7	TRBD2	TRBV5-1
CASSQDHMGGYTF	TGCGCCAGCAGCCAAGATCATATGGGTGGCTACACCTTC	few	TRBJ1-2	-	TRBV4-1
CSASPGQGRGYTF	TGCAGTGCTAGCCCGGGACAGGGTCGCGGCTACACCTTC	few	TRBJ1-2	TRBD1	TRBV20-1
CASSRGTGEGGYTF	TGCGCCAGCAGCCGAGGGACAGGGGAAGGCGGCTACACCTTC	-	TRBJ1-2	TRBD1	TRBV4-1
CASRGGTGMGSTEAFF	TGCGCCAGCAGGGGAGGGACAGGGATGGGTAGCACTGAAGCTTTCTTT	-	TRBJ1-1	TRBD1	TRBV5-1
CASSPGGGTSGYTF	TGTGCCAGCAGTCCGGGGGGTGGAACGAGCGGCTACACCTTC	-	TRBJ1-2	-	TRBV6-5
CASGSAPFYEQYF	TGTGCTAGTGGTTCCGCCCCGTTTTACGAGCAGTACTTC	-	TRBJ2-7	-	TRBV12-5
CASSLAATGEAFF	TGTGCCAGCAGCTTAGCCGCTACGGGTGAAGCTTTCTTT	once	TRBJ1-1	-	TRBV7-3
CASSPGLAGGGVVEDTQYF	TGCGCCAGCAGCCCCGGACTAGCGGGGGGAGGTGTGGTTGAAGATACGCAGTATTTT	few	TRBJ2-3	TRBD2	TRBV5-1
CASSQVTSGGAGRNEQYF	TGTGCCAGCAGCCAAGTGACTAGCGGGGGAGCCGGGAGAAATGAGCAGTACTTC	-	TRBJ2-5	TRBD2	TRBV4-2
CASSYSMKTGGVLGEKLFF	TGTGCCAGCAGTTACTCGATGAAAACAGGGGGCGTTCTGGGTGAAAAACTGTTTTTT	-	TRBJ1-4	TRBD1	TRBV6-5
CSVEVLGQEPYEQYF	TGCAGCGTTGAAGTTTTGGGTCAGGAACCCTACGAGCAGTACTTC	-	TRBJ2-7	-	TRBV29-1
CASSPSGAGAYEQYF	TGTGCCAGCAGCCCGTCGGGAGCGGGAGCGTACGAGCAGTACTTC	-	TRBJ2-7	TRBD2	TRBV9
CASDRGEADTQYF	TGTGCCTCAGACAGGGGCGAGGCAGATACGCAGTATTTT	-	TRBJ2-3	TRBD1	TRBV12-3/TRBV12-4
CASQPEGLASYNEQFF	TGTGCCAGCCAACCTGAGGGGCTAGCGTCTTACAATGAGCAGTTCTTC	-	TRBJ2-1	-	TRBV6-4
CASSPSPGPQGGQYF	TGCGCCAGCAGCCCGTCCCCGGGACCTCAAGGGGGGCAGTACTTC	-	TRBJ2-7	-	TRBV5-1
CSACATSDTQYF	TGCAGCGCCTGTGCAACGTCAGATACGCAGTATTTT	-	TRBJ2-3	-	TRBV29-1
CSARDPRRDRAEKLFF	TGCAGTGCTAGAGATCCTCGCCGGGACAGGGCTGAAAAACTGTTTTTT	-	TRBJ1-4	TRBD1	TRBV20-1
CASSQKSGPSYKDEQFF	TGCGCCAGCAGCCAAAAATCCGGGCCTAGTTATAAGGATGAGCAGTTCTTC	-	TRBJ2-1	-	TRBV4-1
CSATEGVLGEQYF	TGCAGCGCCACGGAGGGGGTTCTGGGCGAGCAGTACTTC	few	TRBJ2-7	-	TRBV29-1
CSSLPTPNTEAFF	TGCAGCTCACTGCCCACGCCGAACACTGAAGCTTTCTTT	-	TRBJ1-1	-	TRBV20-1
CSASNRGRSNRPQHF	TGCAGTGCTAGTAACAGGGGCCGTAGCAATCGGCCCCAGCATTTT	-	TRBJ1-5	TRBD1	TRBV20-1
CASSSSGTSYREQYF	TGTGCCAGCAGCTCTTCCGGGACTAGCTATCGCGAGCAGTACTTC	-	TRBJ2-7	TRBD2	TRBV12-3/TRBV12-4
CASSVSAELVVETQYF	TGTGCCAGCAGCGTATCCGCCGAACTAGTGGTAGAGACCCAGTACTTC	-	TRBJ2-5	-	TRBV9
CASSYSGLVPTLYF	TGTGCCAGCAGTTACTCGGGTCTAGTTCCTACCTTGTACTTC	-	TRBJ2-7	-	TRBV6-6
CASSSGLAGGSSYEQYF	TGCGCCAGCAGCTCCGGTCTAGCGGGAGGGTCCTCCTACGAGCAGTACTTC	-	TRBJ2-7	TRBD2	TRBV5-1
CASSPGDLYNEQFF	TGTGCCAGCTCACCAGGGGACCTGTACAATGAGCAGTTCTTC	few	TRBJ2-1	-	TRBV18
CASTGGDRDVMEQYF	TGCGCCAGCACCGGGGGGGACAGGGATGTCATGGAGCAGTACTTC	-	TRBJ2-7	-	TRBV5-1
CSARDAPRTGMPYEQYF	TGCAGTGCTAGAGATGCCCCCCGGACAGGGATGCCCTACGAGCAGTACTTC	-	TRBJ2-7	TRBD1	TRBV20-1
CASSPGRLAGVSREQYF	TGTGCCAGCAGCCCAGGGCGTCTAGCGGGAGTAAGTCGCGAGCAGTACTTC	-	TRBJ2-7	TRBD2	TRBV7-3
CSAIGGPLYEQYF	TGCAGTGCAATTGGGGGCCCCCTTTACGAGCAGTACTTC	-	TRBJ2-7	-	TRBV20-1
CSVEFGWPSGREGLVDEQYF	TGCAGCGTTGAGTTTGGATGGCCTAGCGGGAGGGAAGGTCTGGTCGATGAGCAGTACTTC	-	TRBJ2-7	TRBD2	TRBV29-1
CSARRAGGRETQYF	TGCAGTGCTAGAAGGGCAGGGGGGCGAGAGACCCAGTACTTC	-	TRBJ2-5	-	TRBV20-1
CSAERRESDTEAFF	TGCAGCGCGGAACGCAGGGAGAGCGACACTGAAGCTTTCTTT	-	TRBJ1-1	-	TRBV29-1
CASSLELVTGELFF	TGTGCCAGCAGCTTGGAATTGGTCACCGGGGAGCTGTTTTTT	-	TRBJ2-2	-	TRBV5-6
CASNLYGYGYTF	TGTGCCAGTAATCTTTATGGATATGGCTACACCTTC	-	TRBJ1-2	-	TRBV6-6
CSAGPGLGSFNEQFF	TGCAGTGCTGGCCCGGGACTAGGGAGTTTCAATGAGCAGTTCTTC	-	TRBJ2-1	TRBD2	TRBV20-1
CASSQDGLPRGYNEQYF	TGTGCCAGCAGCCAAGATGGGCTCCCAAGGGGCTACAATGAGCAGTACTTC	-	TRBJ2-7	-	TRBV14
CASSETIFNYGYTF	TGCGCCAGCAGCGAGACTATATTTAACTATGGCTACACCTTC	-	TRBJ1-2	-	TRBV5-1